This T cell receptor beta chain was captured by sequencing in a study of shared clonotypes between healthy human individuals. The protocol was immunoSEQ multiplex PCR, while the TCRdb copy is restricted to in-frame clones and leaves out a portion. The sample lists about 2 million clones, just under 95% seen once, with 0.95% to 1.5% in the top ten. Cells designated naive CD8 were CD45RO-negative and were positively selected for CCR7, with terminally differentiated effector memory CD45RA+ cells excluded. Germline V gene data show CDR1 as MNHNY and CDR2 as SVGAGI (reference sequence). The CDR3 runs to 14 residues. V dropped 6 bases and J dropped 0; count of bases not matched to a gene: 4.

The chain recombines TRBV6-6 with TRBJ2-5; 7 nucleotides align to TRBD2. This TCR derives from a man aged 18 to 30 in good health. Sequencing used naive CD8+ T cells sorted from blood. As DNA, the CDR3 is TGTGCCAGCAGGCCTAGCGGAGACCAAGAGACCCAGTACTTC. Its protein is CASRPSGDQETQYF.